This T cell receptor beta chain was documented in a study of CD8 T cells in Susac syndrome. After extraction with the RNeasy kit, 0.5 to 1 ug of the RNA was reverse transcribed using random hexamers. Amplification of the TCR beta CDR3 was carried out by immunoSEQ multiplex PCR, which spanned a total of 54 Vbeta and 13 Jbeta segments. TCRdb ran MiXCR on the immunoSEQ multiplex PCR reads and lists one entry per CDR3 protein. Of roughly 130,000 distinct CDR3 sequences listed, 90% to 95% are singletons. The germline V and J ends were trimmed by 0 bases and 6 bases, with 18 bases remaining between them. Germline V gene data show CDR1 as MNHEY and CDR2 as SVGEGT. This CDR3 spans 17 amino acids.

The sequenced sample consisted of CD4+ T cells from PBMCs. The receptor was derived from a human donor in good health. The chain joins TRBV6-2 or TRBV6-3 to TRBJ2-1; D remains unclear. The CDR3 sequence is CASSYSSVSLNGNEQFF. CDR3 DNA sequence: TGTGCCAGCAGTTACTCGTCTGTGTCCCTAAATGGCAATGAGCAGTTCTTC.